This T cell receptor (beta chain) emerged from a study of blood T cell repertoires in COVID-19. At the level of the study: T cells, B-cell-depleted T cells, or PBMCs provided the cDNA or gDNA that served as material.

This clone was counted a single time. Enrollment of patients from Seattle took place during active infection, with longitudinal follow-up. Original processing notes: Reference gene primer amplification gave nucleated cell count estimates. The method was immunoSEQ multiplex PCR; TCRdb's version includes in-frame clones alone and lacks a portion of them. V and J calls and clone size come straight from that table; D and trimming were deduced from the DNA. This sample has about 150,000 clones, with approximately 86% found just once. Trimming pared 0 bases from V and 1 base from J, leaving 13 bases between. CDR1 is SGDLS and CDR2 is YYNGEE in the germline V gene. The CDR3 consists of 16 residues.

Input material: peripheral blood. The chain employs TRBV9 and TRBJ2-5; the D gene is possibly TRBD1 (5 bases). This sequence was found in a man aged 55 to 70 with COVID-19, enrolled during active disease. CDR3 region: CASSVGLLGAQETQYF. The CDR3 DNA reads as TGTGCCAGCAGCGTAGGCCTTTTAGGGGCCCAAGAGACCCAGTACTTC.